This TCR beta chain was captured in a study of human T cells and chemical hapten exposure. The overall study: Throughout the approximately 24-week study, diphenylcyclopropenone was applied weekly to the patients' scalps.

V was clipped by 6 bases and J by 3 bases; unmatched bases: 4. This CDR3 has 13 amino acids. Germline V gene data show CDR1 as DFQATT and CDR2 as SNEGSKA (reference sequence). As for time point: patch test 2, 6 weeks after DPC sensitization. Indicated treatment: therapeutic diphenylcyclopropenone sensitization with weekly scalp DPC. Alopecia patients, 18 to 70 years old and DPC-suitable, served as donors. In its sample, this clonotype was seen many times. Its specificity is unknown. Study conclusions and caveats: Alopecia in the donors means their immune response may deviate from healthy people's.

Individual cDNA molecules each carried unique molecular identifiers attached by the library. MiXCR was run by TCRdb on the RACE reads, yielding one entry per CDR3 protein. This table has 65,000 to 95,000 distinct CDR3 sequences, about 6.6% appearing once. Specimen: whole blood, collected in connection with sensitization to the hapten diphenylcyclopropenone (DPC). The genes are TRBV20-1 and TRBJ1-2; 10 bases are a match to TRBD1. This clonotype was sampled from a woman aged 30 to 39 with alopecia areata. Some clones in this sample may be carry-over from other donors' samples. The CDR3 nucleotides read TGCAGTGCCCGGACAGGGGGGGACTATGGCTACACCTTC. It codes for CSARTGGDYGYTF.